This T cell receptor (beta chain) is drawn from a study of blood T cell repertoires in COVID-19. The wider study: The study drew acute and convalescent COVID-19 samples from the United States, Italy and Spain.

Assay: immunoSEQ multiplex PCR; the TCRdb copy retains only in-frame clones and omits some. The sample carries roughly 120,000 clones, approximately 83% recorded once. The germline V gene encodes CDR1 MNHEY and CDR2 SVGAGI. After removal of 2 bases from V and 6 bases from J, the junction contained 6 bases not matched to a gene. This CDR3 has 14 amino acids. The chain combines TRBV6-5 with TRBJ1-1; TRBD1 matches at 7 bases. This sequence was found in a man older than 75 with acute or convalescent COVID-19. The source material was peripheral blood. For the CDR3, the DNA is TGTGCCAGCAGTTACCTCGACAGGGAAGCTGAAGCTTTCTTT. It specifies CASSYLDREAEAFF.